This is a list of T cell receptor beta chains from one sample in a study of a mutant IDH1 vaccine in newly diagnosed glioma. What these receptors recognize is not known. TCRdb's copy holds only in-frame clones and misses some; the assay was immunoSEQ multiplex PCR. The sample holds under 45,000 clones; around 76% are singletons and the top ten take approximately 5.3%. The input for sequencing was PBMCs, taken from a glioma patient whose treatment included an IDH1 peptide vaccine. Receptors originate from a man over 45 with glioma. Each CDR3 is given with its conserved first and last residue. D genes are given only for firm matches. Clone size is given for some rows only: seen once, a few or many times, or a class if the clone is expanded.

v_call,d_call,j_call,clone_size,cdr3_aa,cdr3_nt
TRBV27,.,TRBJ1-1,.,CASSRYDGEAFF,TGTGCCAGCAGTAGATACGACGGTGAAGCTTTCTTT
TRBV9,.,TRBJ2-2,.,CASSAPYRDPNTGELFF,TGTGCCAGCAGCGCCCCCTATAGGGATCCGAACACCGGGGAGCTGTTTTTT
TRBV5-4,TRBD1,TRBJ1-4,.,CASSRTGSNEKLFF,TGTGCCAGCAGCCGGACAGGTTCTAATGAAAAACTGTTTTTT
TRBV14,.,TRBJ2-7,.,CASSPPGELYEQYF,TGTGCCAGCAGCCCCCCCGGGGAGTTATACGAGCAGTACTTC
TRBV6-6,.,TRBJ1-3,.,CASTPPAVSSGNTIYF,TGTGCCAGCACTCCCCCGGCCGTATCCTCTGGAAACACCATATATTTT
TRBV5-1,.,TRBJ1-1,few,CASSLEARATREAFF,TGCGCCAGCAGCTTGGAAGCAAGGGCAACAAGGGAAGCTTTCTTT
TRBV15,.,TRBJ1-5,.,CATSRGGFGNQPQHF,TGTGCCACCAGCAGAGGGGGCTTTGGCAATCAGCCCCAGCATTTT
TRBV7-9,TRBD1,TRBJ1-5,.,CASSPPGTGNQPQHF,TGTGCCAGCAGCCCCCCCGGGACAGGAAATCAGCCCCAGCATTTT
TRBV7-8,.,TRBJ2-3,.,CASSLAGWTDTQYF,TGTGCCAGCAGCTTAGCGGGGTGGACAGATACGCAGTATTTT
TRBV5-4,TRBD1,TRBJ2-7,.,CASSLGTGAYEQYF,TGTGCCAGCAGCTTGGGGACAGGAGCCTACGAGCAGTACTTC
TRBV5-5,TRBD2,TRBJ2-3,once,CASSGLGSGGAGDTQYF,TGTGCCAGCAGCGGCCTCGGTAGCGGGGGGGCCGGGGATACGCAGTATTTT
TRBV28,.,TRBJ1-5,.,CASSLDRYSNQPQHF,TGTGCCAGCAGCCTCGACAGATATAGCAATCAGCCCCAGCATTTT
TRBV10-3,TRBD1,TRBJ1-2,.,CAISRDSGGYTF,TGTGCCATCAGTCGGGACAGTGGAGGCTACACCTTC
TRBV30,.,TRBJ2-2,.,CAWRQSGELFF,TGTGCCTGGAGACAGTCCGGGGAGCTGTTTTTT
TRBV5-4,.,TRBJ1-2,.,CASSSWVQGSAGYTF,TGTGCCAGCAGCTCCTGGGTCCAGGGGTCTGCTGGCTACACCTTC
TRBV29-1,TRBD2,TRBJ2-2,.,CSVVTRTSGYTGELFF,TGCAGCGTTGTAACCAGAACTAGCGGATACACCGGGGAGCTGTTTTTT
TRBV2,.,TRBJ1-5,.,CASSAGRNQPQHF,TGTGCCAGCAGTGCAGGGAGGAATCAGCCCCAGCATTTT
TRBV4-3,.,TRBJ2-1,.,CASSQLLGSYNEQFF,TGCGCCAGCAGCCAATTACTTGGTTCCTACAATGAGCAGTTCTTC
TRBV15,.,TRBJ2-1,.,CATSRANNEQFF,TGTGCCACCAGCAGAGCTAACAATGAGCAGTTCTTC
TRBV2,.,TRBJ1-4,.,CASSDLASNEKLFF,TGTGCCAGCAGTGACCTCGCCTCTAATGAAAAACTGTTTTTT
TRBV28,.,TRBJ1-2,.,CASRTDSFYGYTF,TGTGCCAGCAGGACCGACAGCTTCTATGGCTACACCTTC
TRBV27,.,TRBJ2-7,.,CASSREGGIYF,TGTGCCAGCAGTCGAGAGGGGGGGATATACTTC
TRBV6-1,TRBD1,TRBJ1-3,.,CASSEVTGGDRPSGNTIYF,TGTGCCAGCAGTGAAGTCACGGGGGGGGACAGACCCTCTGGAAACACCATATATTTT
TRBV4-1,TRBD1,TRBJ1-5,.,CASSRQGASQPQHF,TGCGCCAGCAGCCGGCAGGGGGCTAGTCAGCCCCAGCATTTT
TRBV13,.,TRBJ1-1,.,CASSLDNSRTEAFF,TGTGCCAGCAGCTTAGACAACAGCCGCACTGAAGCTTTCTTT
TRBV5-4,TRBD2,TRBJ2-5,few,CASSLSLAGGETQYF,TGTGCCAGCAGCTTGAGTTTAGCGGGGGGGGAGACCCAGTACTTC
TRBV7-7,TRBD1,TRBJ1-3,.,CASSPGQGRNTIYF,TGTGCTAGCAGCCCCGGACAGGGGAGAAACACCATATATTTT
TRBV6-1,.,TRBJ1-1,.,CASSEQGSRTEAFF,TGTGCCAGCAGTGAACAGGGGTCGAGGACTGAAGCTTTCTTT
TRBV2,.,TRBJ1-1,few,CASSEASDTEAFF,TGTGCCAGCAGTGAAGCCTCAGACACTGAAGCTTTCTTT
TRBV4-3,.,TRBJ1-1,.,CASSRSRANTEAFF,TGCGCCAGCAGCCGGAGTAGGGCGAACACTGAAGCTTTCTTT
TRBV15,TRBD1,TRBJ1-4,.,CATSREQGPATNEKLFF,TGTGCCACCAGCAGAGAACAGGGGCCTGCAACTAATGAAAAACTGTTTTTT
TRBV25-1,TRBD1,TRBJ1-1,.,CASSATGVTEAFF,TGTGCCAGCAGTGCGACAGGGGTCACTGAAGCTTTCTTT
TRBV6-6,.,TRBJ2-2,.,CASIAEVTGELFF,TGTGCCAGCATCGCGGAAGTTACCGGGGAGCTGTTTTTT
TRBV19,TRBD2,TRBJ2-3,.,CASTTSGGADTQYF,TGTGCCAGCACGACTAGCGGGGGGGCGGATACGCAGTATTTT
TRBV19,.,TRBJ2-2,once,CASSINREWELFF,TGTGCCAGTAGTATAAACAGGGAATGGGAGCTGTTTTTT
TRBV29-1,.,TRBJ1-5,.,CSARRGREPQHF,TGCAGCGCCCGGAGGGGGAGGGAGCCCCAGCATTTT
TRBV19,.,TRBJ1-5,few,CASRTGDSNQPQHF,TGTGCCAGTAGGACAGGCGATAGCAATCAGCCCCAGCATTTT
TRBV7-9,TRBD1,TRBJ2-7,.,CASSSGTGSYEQYF,TGTGCCAGCAGCAGTGGGACAGGGTCCTACGAGCAGTACTTC
TRBV7-6,.,TRBJ2-3,.,CASSQGDTQYF,TGTGCCAGCAGCCAAGGAGATACGCAGTATTTT
TRBV30,.,TRBJ1-5,once,CAWSPGVGQPQHF,TGTGCCTGGAGTCCGGGGGTAGGTCAGCCCCAGCATTTT
TRBV6-6,.,TRBJ2-6,.,CASSYEMVSGANVLTF,TGTGCCAGCAGTTACGAGATGGTCTCTGGGGCCAACGTCCTGACTTTC
TRBV19,.,TRBJ1-5,.,CASSIGLGFQPQHF,TGTGCCAGTAGTATCGGGCTGGGCTTTCAGCCCCAGCATTTT
TRBV10-3,.,TRBJ1-6,.,CAISEREGRASSYNSPLHF,TGTGCCATCAGTGAGAGAGAAGGCAGGGCGAGCTCCTATAATTCACCCCTCCACTTT
TRBV2,.,TRBJ1-5,.,CASSGTANQPQHF,TGTGCCAGCAGTGGGACAGCCAATCAGCCCCAGCATTTT
TRBV5-5,TRBD1,TRBJ2-1,.,CASSLRDRGRNEQFF,TGTGCCAGCAGCCTACGGGACAGGGGAAGGAATGAGCAGTTCTTC
TRBV5-1,.,TRBJ2-5,.,CASSLTGQTSPQETQYF,TGCGCCAGCAGCTTGACCGGACAGACTTCACCCCAAGAGACCCAGTACTTC
TRBV19,.,TRBJ1-6,.,CASRLGRDNSPLHF,TGTGCCAGCCGGTTAGGCAGGGATAATTCACCCCTCCACTTT
TRBV10-1,.,TRBJ1-1,.,CASSDGTLPRAFF,TGCGCCAGCAGCGATGGGACTCTCCCAAGGGCTTTCTTT
TRBV5-1,.,TRBJ2-7,.,CASSLGRGLTNTEQYF,TGCGCCAGCAGCTTGGGGAGGGGGCTCACCAATACGGAGCAGTACTTC
TRBV18,TRBD1,TRBJ2-3,.,CASSPAGQGEGPDTQYF,TGTGCCAGCTCACCAGCGGGACAGGGGGAAGGACCAGATACGCAGTATTTT